Below are 14 T cell receptor beta chains sequenced from a single sample in a study of blood T cells in healthy people across ages. PCR was performed a second time for about 7 to 12 cycles using a sample-barcoded 5' primer and a J-beta primer mix. TCRdb called the 5' RACE reads again in MiXCR, with one record for every CDR3 protein. The table records approximately 1,100,000 distinct CDR3 sequences, 40% to 45% of them present only once. Sequenced input: blood. Source of these receptors: a woman between 55 and 75 years old in good health.

This clonotype was observed a few times. As DNA, the CDR3 is TGTGCCAGCAGTCATCAACAGGTCCCGGGGTACGAGCAGTACTTC. This gives the protein CASSHQQVPGYEQYF. V usage is TRBV28 and J usage is TRBJ2-7; D possibly uses TRBD1 or TRBD2 (5 bases each). V lost 5 bases and J 4 bases, leaving 18 bases between the germline ends. The CDR3 totals 15 residues. The germline V gene encodes CDR1 MDHEN and CDR2 SYDVKM.

This sequence joins TRBV6-2 or TRBV6-3 and TRBJ2-1; 10 bases fit TRBD2. Germline-derived CDR1 and CDR2 are MNHEY and SVGEGT. The V and J ends lost 8 bases and 6 bases, in that order; junction bases with no gene match: 10. The CDR3 has 15 residues. The CDR3 region has the DNA TGTGCCAGCTACCCTAGCGGGAGTTTCGGCAATGAGCAGTTCTTC. The encoded protein is CASYPSGSFGNEQFF.

This clonotype came up a few times. This chain connects TRBV27 to TRBJ2-7; 9 nucleotides match TRBD1. The V segment lost 10 bases and the J segment 5 bases; nucleotides outside the gene matches: 3. From germline, CDR1 is MNHEY and CDR2 SMNVEV (reference sequence). The CDR3 consists of 11 residues. CDR3 region: CAIGTGNEQYF. The CDR3 nucleotides read TGTGCCATCGGGACAGGGAACGAGCAGTACTTC.

The V gene is TRBV24-1, the J gene TRBJ2-1; D is uncertain. Trimming shortened V by 3 bases and J by 0 bases, and 14 bases separated the two germline ends. The CDR3 is 17 residues long. CDR1 is KGHDR and CDR2 is SFDVKD in the germline V gene. The CDR3 loop is CATSDGDGYSSYNEQFF. The CDR3 DNA reads as TGTGCCACCAGTGATGGGGATGGATATAGCTCCTACAATGAGCAGTTCTTC.

This clonotype was observed a handful of times. V and J are TRBV7-2 and TRBJ2-1; 9 bases are shared with TRBD2. Germline V CDR1 and CDR2: SGHTA, FQGNSA. V lost 5 bases to trimming and J lost 10 bases; unmatched junction nucleotides: 15. The CDR3 has 16 residues. For the CDR3, the DNA is TGTGCCAGCAGCCAGGGTAGCGGGAGTGTGTCGTCGGAGCAGTTCTTC. It yields the protein CASSQGSGSVSSEQFF.

The gene calls are TRBV18 and TRBJ2-3, with TRBD1 matching 9 bases. V lost 5 bases and J lost 6; bases outside the gene matches: 6. The CDR3 is made up of 14 amino acids. Germline CDR1 reads KGHSH; CDR2 reads LQKENI. The CDR3, as DNA: TGTGCCAGCTCATCACAGGGGGCTTATGATACGCAGTATTTT. It codes for CASSSQGAYDTQYF.

Regarding this clonotype: At one end the junction does not follow the germline gene, possibly because of a read error. The rearrangement links TRBV10-3 to TRBJ2-7; 7 nucleotides line up with TRBD2. The CDR3 consists of 14 residues. The germline V gene encodes CDR1 ENHRY and CDR2 SYGVKD. The CDR3 reads CVIRVEAGENEQYF. CDR3 DNA: TGTGTCATCAGGGTAGAGGCGGGAGAAAACGAGCAGTACTTC.

About this clonotype: A much larger clone sits a single nucleotide away, making a read error possible. J is TRBJ2-7 and V is TRBV20-1, with 9 bases lining up with TRBD2. The DNA end lines up better with TRBJ2-1; the J call may be wrong. The CDR3 loop spans 13 amino acids. The germline CDR1 and CDR2 sequences are DFQATT and SNEGSKA (reference sequence). The CDR3 bases are TGCAGTGCTAATGCTAGCGGGATTGGGGAGCAGTTCTTC. Protein product: CSANASGIGEQFF.

The rearrangement links TRBV24-1 to TRBJ2-3; the D gene is possibly TRBD2 (6 bases). V lost 4 bases to trimming and J lost 0 bases, with 10 bases between them. This CDR3 is built from 15 residues. Looked up from germline, CDR1 is KGHDR and CDR2 is SFDVKD. The CDR3 DNA reads TGTGCCACCAGTGAGGGGGGTTTCAGCACAGATACGCAGTATTTT. It encodes CATSEGGFSTDTQYF.

This rearrangement joins TRBV19 to TRBJ2-7; 9 nucleotides line up with TRBD2. Germline CDR1 and CDR2: LNHDA and SQIVND (reference sequence). Trimming took 10 bases from V and 0 from J; bases not matched to a gene: 7. This CDR3 spans 14 amino acids. The CDR3 protein is CATRSGGSSYEQYF. DNA of the CDR3: TGTGCCACCCGTAGCGGGGGAAGCTCCTACGAGCAGTACTTC.

The chain links TRBV20-1 to TRBJ2-7, with a tentative D call TRBD1 (6 bases). CDR3 length equals 16 residues. Germline values: CDR1 DFQATT, CDR2 SNEGSKA (reference sequence). The V gene lost 0 bases and the J gene lost 5 bases, with 20 bases spanning the gap. The CDR3 region is CSARDRLGAGRDEQYF. The CDR3 nucleotides read TGCAGTGCTAGAGACCGCTTGGGGGCAGGGCGGGACGAGCAGTACTTC.

V and J are TRBV7-6 and TRBJ2-1; TRBD2 aligns across 8 bases. CDR3 length: 16 residues. In germline, CDR1 is SGHVS, CDR2 FNYEAQ. Trimming at V came to 2 bases and at J to 3 bases, leaving 6 bases not matched to a gene. CDR3: CASSLNSGEVYNEQFF. Written as DNA, the CDR3 is TGTGCCAGCAGCTTAAATAGCGGGGAAGTCTACAATGAGCAGTTCTTC. The full variable domain, completed using reference TRBV7-6 and TRBJ2-1, is GAGVSQSPRYKVTKRGQDVALRCDPISGHVSLYWYRQALGQGPEFLTYFNYEAQQDKSGLPNDRFSAERPEGSISTLTIQRTEQRDSAMYRCASSLNSGEVYNEQFFGPGTRLTVL.

The genes are TRBV12-5 and TRBJ2-5; 9 nucleotides agree with TRBD2. Germline CDR1 and CDR2: LGHNT and FRNRAP. The CDR3 totals 16 residues. The J segment lost 2 bases and the V segment lost 8 bases, leaving 12 bases of the junction unmatched. The CDR3 sequence: CASSEGAGGSQETQYF. The CDR3, as DNA: TGTGCTAGTTCTGAGGGAGCGGGAGGTTCTCAAGAGACCCAGTACTTC.

This rearrangement joins TRBV27 to TRBJ2-1, with TRBD2 matching 14 bases. Germline CDR1 is MNHEY and CDR2 is SMNVEV (reference sequence). The V and J ends lost 2 bases and 10 bases, in that order; junction bases with no gene match: 10. The CDR3 spans 17 residues. CDR3 in amino acids: CASSLRGTSGRVKEQFF. Here the CDR3 DNA reads TGTGCCAGCAGTTTAAGGGGGACTAGCGGGAGAGTAAAGGAGCAGTTCTTC.